This record looks at one T cell receptor (beta chain) sequence and its context. As processed by the authors: Estimation of nucleated cell counts was performed using reference gene primer amplification. Measured with immunoSEQ multiplex PCR; TCRdb has only the in-frame clones, and not every one. The D gene and trimming were derived from the DNA, and the V and J assignments and clone size from that table. In the table there are 150,000 to 200,000 clones, around 86% of which are singletons. The source of the sample is a study of blood T cell repertoires in COVID-19. Study background: Samples came from the United States, Italy and Spain, spanning acute and convalescent COVID-19. T cells, B-cell-depleted T cells, or PBMCs supplied cDNA or gDNA.

V lost 2 bases to trimming and J lost 4 bases, with 14 bases between them. CDR1 MNHNY and CDR2 SVGAGI come from the germline V gene (reference sequence). There are 15 residues in the CDR3. This TCR derives from a woman of 80 years or more in a cohort sampled during active or convalescent COVID-19. The genes are TRBV6-6 and TRBJ1-2; D may be TRBD1 (6 bases). Source material: peripheral blood. The CDR3 DNA is TGTGCCAGCAGTTACGTACAGGGACTATCCTATGGCTACACCTTC. It is translated as CASSYVQGLSYGYTF.